The present TCR beta chain was sequenced within a study of vaccination effects on CD4 cells after COVID-19. The CDR3 has 20 amino acids. CDR1 is WNHNN, CDR2 SYGVQD, per germline (reference sequence). For this clone: What it recognizes is unknown. An end of the junction does not agree with germline; a read error may underlie this.

Isolation of CD4+ T cells took place after nine to ten days of culture. IL-2 medium was substituted for half the medium on days 3 and 7. Study-wide points: Most post-vaccine spike-reactive clones in convalescents were new, not infection-derived.

Generated by immunoSEQ multiplex PCR, the TCRdb table keeps only in-frame clones and is missing some. The sample lists under 50,000 clones; 60% to 85% were seen once. The clonotype originates from a human donor who had a prior SARS-CoV-2 infection. The chain joins TRBV10-1 to TRBJ1-2; 9 bases map to TRBD1. Source: CD4+ T cells from PBMCs cultured without peptide, taken before COVID-19 vaccination. CDR3 coding DNA: TGCGCCAGCAATGACCGGGACAGGGTGGTTTGGTGCGTGTTGAACTATAGCTACACCTTC. It codes for CASNDRDRVVWCVLNYSYTF.